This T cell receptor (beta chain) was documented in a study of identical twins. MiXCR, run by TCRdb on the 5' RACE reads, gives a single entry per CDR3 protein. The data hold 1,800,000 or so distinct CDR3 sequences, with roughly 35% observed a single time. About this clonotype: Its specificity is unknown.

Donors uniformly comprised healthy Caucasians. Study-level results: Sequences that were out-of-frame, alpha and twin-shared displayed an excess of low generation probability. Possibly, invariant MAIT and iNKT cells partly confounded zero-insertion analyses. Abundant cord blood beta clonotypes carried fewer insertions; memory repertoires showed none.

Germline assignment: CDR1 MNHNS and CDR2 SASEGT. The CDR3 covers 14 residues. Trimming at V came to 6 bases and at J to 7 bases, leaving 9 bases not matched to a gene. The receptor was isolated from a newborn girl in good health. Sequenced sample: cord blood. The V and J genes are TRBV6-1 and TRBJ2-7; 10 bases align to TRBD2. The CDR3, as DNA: TGTGCCAGCAGCCCTAGCGGGAGAAGAAATGAGCAGTACTTC. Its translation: CASSPSGRRNEQYF.